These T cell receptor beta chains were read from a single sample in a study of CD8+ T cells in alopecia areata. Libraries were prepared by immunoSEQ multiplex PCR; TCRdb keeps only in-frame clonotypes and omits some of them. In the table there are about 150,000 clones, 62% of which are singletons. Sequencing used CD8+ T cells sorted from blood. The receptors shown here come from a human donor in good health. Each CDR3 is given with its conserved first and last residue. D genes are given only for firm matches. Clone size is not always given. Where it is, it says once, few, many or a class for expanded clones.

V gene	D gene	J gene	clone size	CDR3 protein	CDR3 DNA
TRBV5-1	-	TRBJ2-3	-	CASSLKDTQYF	TGCGCCAGCAGCTTGAAAGATACGCAGTATTTT
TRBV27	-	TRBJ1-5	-	CASSMNSNQPQHF	TGTGCCAGCAGTATGAATAGCAATCAGCCCCAGCATTTT
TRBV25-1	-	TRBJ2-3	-	CASSEGVLTDTQYF	TGTGCCAGCAGTGAGGGGGTGCTCACAGATACGCAGTATTTT
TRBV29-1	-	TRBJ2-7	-	CSVRTVSSYEQYF	TGCAGCGTTAGAACAGTTTCTTCCTACGAGCAGTACTTC
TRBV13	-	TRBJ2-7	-	CASSLGRDNTLRYEQYF	TGTGCCAGCAGCTTAGGCCGGGACAACACTTTACGCTACGAGCAGTACTTC
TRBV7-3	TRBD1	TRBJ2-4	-	CASRQPRQGKNIQYF	TGTGCCAGCAGACAACCCAGACAGGGGAAAAACATTCAGTACTTC
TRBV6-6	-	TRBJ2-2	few	CASTGDTGELFF	TGTGCCAGCACTGGAGACACCGGGGAGCTGTTTTTT
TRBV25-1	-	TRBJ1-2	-	CASSEPSGGYTF	TGTGCCAGCAGTGAACCATCCGGCGGCTACACCTTC
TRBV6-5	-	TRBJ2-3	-	CASSYSERSTQYF	TGTGCCAGCAGTTACTCTGAGAGGAGTACGCAGTATTTT
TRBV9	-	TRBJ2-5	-	CASSVLDLGDQYF	TGTGCCAGCAGCGTACTAGACTTGGGGGACCAGTACTTC
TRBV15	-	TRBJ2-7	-	CATSSEVGDRGLYEQYF	TGTGCCACCAGCAGCGAAGTAGGGGACCGAGGTCTCTACGAGCAGTACTTC
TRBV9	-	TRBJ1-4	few	CASSEAGTNEKLFF	TGTGCCAGCAGCGAGGCCGGCACTAATGAAAAACTGTTTTTT
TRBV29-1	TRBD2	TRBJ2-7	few	CSVEDGTSGLKQYF	TGCAGCGTTGAAGACGGGACTAGCGGGTTGAAGCAGTACTTC
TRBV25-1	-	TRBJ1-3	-	CASSEWDLKRNTIYF	TGTGCCAGCAGTGAATGGGACCTTAAGAGAAACACCATATATTTT
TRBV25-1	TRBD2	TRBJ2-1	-	CASSVNPIFSGNSEQFF	TGTGCCAGCAGTGTCAACCCCATCTTTAGCGGGAATAGTGAGCAGTTCTTC
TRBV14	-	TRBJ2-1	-	CASSQFVYNEQFF	TGTGCCAGCAGCCAATTCGTGTACAATGAGCAGTTCTTC
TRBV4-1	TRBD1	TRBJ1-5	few	CASSLMTGSNQPQHF	TGCGCCAGCAGCCTTATGACAGGGAGCAATCAGCCCCAGCATTTT
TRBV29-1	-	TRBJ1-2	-	CSVDKGGSYLFRGYGYTF	TGCAGCGTTGATAAGGGCGGCAGCTACCTTTTCCGGGGCTATGGCTACACCTTC
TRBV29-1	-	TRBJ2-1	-	CSVPGSSYNEQFF	TGCAGCGTTCCCGGTAGCTCCTACAATGAGCAGTTCTTC
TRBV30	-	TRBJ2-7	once	CAWSFTAYEQYF	TGTGCCTGGAGTTTCACAGCCTACGAGCAGTACTTC
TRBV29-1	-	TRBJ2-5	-	CSVAGVKGQETQYF	TGCAGCGTTGCAGGCGTCAAGGGACAAGAGACCCAGTACTTC
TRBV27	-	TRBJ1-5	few	CASSLPNQPQHF	TGTGCCAGCAGTTTGCCAAATCAGCCCCAGCATTTT
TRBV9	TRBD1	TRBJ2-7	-	CASSVGQGAYEQYF	TGTGCCAGCAGCGTAGGACAGGGGGCCTACGAGCAGTACTTC
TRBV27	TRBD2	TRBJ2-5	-	CASSLAGAGLETQYF	TGTGCCAGCAGTTTAGCGGGAGCGGGATTAGAGACCCAGTACTTC
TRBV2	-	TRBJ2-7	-	CASSGTGSYEQYF	TGTGCCAGCAGTGGAACAGGTTCCTACGAGCAGTACTTC
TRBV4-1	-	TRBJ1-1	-	CASSQDFGRTEAFF	TGCGCCAGCAGCCAAGATTTCGGCAGGACTGAAGCTTTCTTT
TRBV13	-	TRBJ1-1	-	CASSLGTALNTEAFF	TGTGCCAGCAGCTTAGGAACAGCTTTGAACACTGAAGCTTTCTTT
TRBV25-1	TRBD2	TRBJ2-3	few	CASSEGLAGWVF	TGTGCCAGCAGTGAGGGACTAGCGGGCTGGGTTTTT
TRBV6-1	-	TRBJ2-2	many	CASSEGGASGELFF	TGTGCCAGCAGTGAAGGGGGGGCCTCCGGGGAGCTGTTTTTT
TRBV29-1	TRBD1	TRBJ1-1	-	CSVAGTGGTNEAFF	TGCAGCGTTGCCGGGACAGGGGGCACGAATGAAGCTTTCTTT
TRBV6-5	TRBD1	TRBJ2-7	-	CASSTTGIEQYF	TGTGCCAGCAGTACGACAGGGATCGAGCAGTACTTC
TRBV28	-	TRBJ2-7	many	CASSFSPPAYEQYF	TGTGCCAGCAGTTTTAGCCCACCGGCCTACGAGCAGTACTTC
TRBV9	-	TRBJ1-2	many	CASSGEGERSGYTF	TGTGCCAGCTCGGGGGAGGGCGAGAGGAGCGGCTACACCTTC
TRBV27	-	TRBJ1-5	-	CASSFNGGQPQHF	TGTGCCAGCAGTTTCAACGGGGGTCAGCCCCAGCATTTT
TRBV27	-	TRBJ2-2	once	CASSFLTGELFF	TGTGCCAGCAGTTTTTTGACCGGGGAGCTGTTTTTT
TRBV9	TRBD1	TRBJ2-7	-	CASSVDRDRGTHEQYF	TGTGCCAGCAGCGTTGACCGGGACAGGGGAACCCACGAGCAGTACTTC
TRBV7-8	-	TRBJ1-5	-	CASSIRGGNQPQHF	TGTGCCAGCAGCATCAGGGGAGGCAATCAGCCCCAGCATTTT
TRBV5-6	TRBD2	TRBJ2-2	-	CASSFTREGPTGELFF	TGTGCCAGCAGCTTTACACGGGAGGGCCCCACCGGGGAGCTGTTTTTT
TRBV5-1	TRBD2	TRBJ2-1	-	CASSLTGGNEQFF	TGCGCCAGCAGCTTGACGGGAGGTAATGAGCAGTTCTTC
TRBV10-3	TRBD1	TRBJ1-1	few	CAITGTANTEAFF	TGTGCCATCACGGGGACAGCGAACACTGAAGCTTTCTTT
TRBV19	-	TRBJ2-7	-	CASSPGISYEQYF	TGTGCCAGTAGCCCAGGGATCTCCTACGAGCAGTACTTC
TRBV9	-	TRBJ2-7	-	CASSPHGGGYEQYF	TGTGCCAGCAGCCCCCATGGGGGAGGCTACGAGCAGTACTTC
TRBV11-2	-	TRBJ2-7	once	CASSFGRPYEQYF	TGTGCCAGCAGCTTTGGGAGACCCTACGAGCAGTACTTC
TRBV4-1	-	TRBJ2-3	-	CASSQDRTSNSVDTQYF	TGCGCCAGCAGCCAAGACCGTACTTCTAATTCGGTCGATACGCAGTATTTT
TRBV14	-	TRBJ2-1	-	CASSQVGSGVGEQFF	TGTGCCAGCAGCCAAGTCGGGAGTGGGGTGGGTGAGCAGTTCTTC
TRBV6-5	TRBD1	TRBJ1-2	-	CASSSGQGGYTF	TGTGCCAGCAGTTCAGGACAGGGAGGCTACACCTTC
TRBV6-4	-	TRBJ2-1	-	CASSPDTYNEQFF	TGTGCCAGCAGTCCCGACACCTACAATGAGCAGTTCTTC
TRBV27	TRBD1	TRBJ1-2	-	CASRSGGYGYTF	TGTGCCAGCAGATCAGGGGGCTATGGCTACACCTTC
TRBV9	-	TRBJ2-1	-	CASSVAATRDEQFF	TGTGCCAGCAGCGTAGCGGCCACGAGGGATGAGCAGTTCTTC
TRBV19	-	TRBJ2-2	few	CASSFGGSGELFF	TGTGCCAGTAGTTTCGGGGGTTCGGGTGAGCTGTTTTTT
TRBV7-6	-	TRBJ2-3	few	CASSLVADTQYF	TGTGCCAGCAGCTTAGTCGCCGATACGCAGTATTTT
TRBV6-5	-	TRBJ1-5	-	CASSYSGDNQPQHF	TGTGCCAGCAGTTACAGTGGGGACAATCAGCCCCAGCATTTT